This T cell receptor beta chain originates from a study of cytotoxic CD8 clonotypes in ibrutinib-treated CLL (dated by TCRdb to the early 2020s). About the study as a whole: In this cohort, around 15 patients were treatment-naive and approximately twelve were relapsed/refractory, while 17 to 18 had unmutated IGHV. Cryopreserved peripheral blood mononuclear cells were collected at three points: before therapy, at response, and at either sustained remission or disease progression. Response samples were taken after a median of about a year on treatment, ranging from roughly 6 to 36 months. Every remission and progressive disease sample was obtained while ibrutinib was still being received by the patients. On average, each sample yielded 255,043 productive templates and around 100,000 productive rearrangements. Of the 86 participants in the trial, roughly 25 had longitudinal samples available. Partial responses were observed in approximately 24 patients and complete responses in 2; after a median follow-up of around 68 months, remission was maintained in approximately 14 patients and progression was observed in around twelve. What the research found in general, with its limitations: Lymph node repertoires were not examined, and the timing of sampling was not matched between patients in sustained remission and those whose disease progressed. Baseline clonality was found to be higher than that of age-matched healthy donors and was strongly correlated with circulating CD8+ T-cell counts. Clonality rose at ibrutinib response, remained stable during sustained remission, and dropped back toward baseline at progression. Public clonotypes were rare and either contracted or stayed stable during treatment, and the rise in clonality at ibrutinib response reflected the expansion of private clonotypes.

This clone is medium-sized (0.01 to 0.1%) in its sample. Which antigen it targets is not known. No base quality information exists; no much larger clone differs at one position. This sample's time point label indicates: around 25 months on ibrutinib. For TCR beta library preparation, roughly 2 micrograms of genomic DNA were extracted from the cryopreserved PBMCs. Longitudinal blood samples from CLL patients on ibrutinib monotherapy were analyzed using high-throughput TCR beta sequencing. The patients took part in an open-label, single-center phase 2 trial of ibrutinib monotherapy. A distance of 13 bases separates the germline ends of V and J, which lose 4 bases and 1 base respectively. The CDR3 covers 15 residues, taking in both the cysteine and the phenylalanine. Just the 45-base CDR3 DNA is kept, in frame starting at base 1. CDR1 and CDR2 (MNHNS, SASEGT) derive from the germline V gene. Each clonotype received, on average, roughly 9.6x coverage in deep resolution sequencing performed on a MiSeq, where the target depth lay between 1 in 1 million and 1 in 200,000 T cells. The immunoSEQ hsTCRB Kit was used to generate the TCR beta libraries. Turning to the authors' computational methods: Data were analyzed with ImmunoSEQ Data Assistant and ImmunoSEQ Analyzer, with V, D and J genes assigned per IMGT definitions. Clonality, with values ranging from 0 to 1, was calculated as one minus the normalized Shannon entropy of productive rearrangement frequencies. Public clonotype analysis was restricted to overrepresented clonotypes comprising at least 0.05% of each patient's repertoire. Some 13 age-matched healthy donor repertoires from immuneACCESS were used as controls for clonality. TCRdb limited this immuneACCESS table to in-frame rearrangements with V and J called. A share of clones is missing; checked studies link under half to unresolved V genes, and the rest is unexplained. From that table come the V and J calls and clone size; the DNA was used to work out D and trimming. This sample gives about 50,000 clones in total; roughly 63% of them show up just once. 25% to 30% of the sample is held by the ten biggest clonotypes.

The receptor's source is a human donor with chronic lymphocytic leukemia. The V gene is TRBV6-1 and the J gene is TRBJ2-5; tentative D gene TRBD2, with 5 bases matching. The starting material was PBMCs, obtained after 24 months of ibrutinib treatment. This receptor carries the CDR3 CASSGGLASQETQYF. The nucleotide sequence reads TGTGCCAGCAGTGGCGGACTGGCCAGCCAAGAGACCCAGTACTTC.